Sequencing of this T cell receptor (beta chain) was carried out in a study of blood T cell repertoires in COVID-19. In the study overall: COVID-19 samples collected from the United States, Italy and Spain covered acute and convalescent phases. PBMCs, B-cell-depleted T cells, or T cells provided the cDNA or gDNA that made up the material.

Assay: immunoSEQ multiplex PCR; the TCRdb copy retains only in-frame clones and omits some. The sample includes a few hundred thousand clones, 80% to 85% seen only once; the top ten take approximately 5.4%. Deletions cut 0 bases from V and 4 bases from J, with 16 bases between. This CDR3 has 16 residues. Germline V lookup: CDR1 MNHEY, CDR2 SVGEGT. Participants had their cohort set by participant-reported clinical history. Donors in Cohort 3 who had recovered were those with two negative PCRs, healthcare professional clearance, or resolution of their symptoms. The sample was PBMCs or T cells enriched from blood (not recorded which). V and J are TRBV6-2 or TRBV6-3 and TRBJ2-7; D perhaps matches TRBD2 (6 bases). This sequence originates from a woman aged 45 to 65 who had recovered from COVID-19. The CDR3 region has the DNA TGTGCCAGCAGTTACTCGGAAGGGACTTCTTTTTACGAGCAGTACTTC. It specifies CASSYSEGTSFYEQYF.